These 26 T cell receptor beta chains came from one sample sequenced in a study of blood T cell repertoires in COVID-19. Method: immunoSEQ multiplex PCR; TCRdb's copy keeps in-frame clones and lacks some. The sample shows 250,000 to 350,000 clones, 85% of them seen only once. Sequencing was carried out using PBMCs or T cells enriched from blood (not recorded which). These receptors were taken from a woman between 50 and 59 years old who had recovered from COVID-19.

The V gene is TRBV15, the J gene TRBJ1-4, with 8 bases that match TRBD1. Trimming cost V 4 bases and J 7 bases; bases outside gene matches: 17. The CDR3 covers 18 residues. Germline CDR1 reads LNHNV; CDR2 reads YYDKDF (reference sequence). The CDR3 DNA reads as TGTGCCACCAGCACCGCCATAGGGCCTTCCACAGGGGGTGAAAAACTGTTTTTT. This codes for CATSTAIGPSTGGEKLFF.

The V and J genes are TRBV30 and TRBJ2-5; 8 bases match TRBD2. This CDR3 region has 14 residues. The germline V gene encodes CDR1 GTSNPN and CDR2 SVGIG (reference sequence). V lost 0 bases, J lost 3 bases, and 3 bases stayed unmatched. CDR3 sequence: CAWSVGLAKETQYF. CDR3 in DNA: TGTGCCTGGAGTGTAGGACTAGCAAAAGAGACCCAGTACTTC.

V usage is TRBV2 and J usage is TRBJ1-6; 10 nucleotides match TRBD1. Germline CDR1 is SNHLY and CDR2 is FYNNEI. The V and J ends lost 5 bases and 8 bases, in that order; junction bases with no gene match: 15. The CDR3 runs 18 residues. The CDR3 sequence is CASSQKKPGQGIYSPLHF. The CDR3 region has the DNA TGTGCCAGCAGTCAGAAAAAACCGGGACAGGGGATCTATTCACCCCTCCACTTT.

J is TRBJ1-2 and V is TRBV5-4; 12 bases map to TRBD1. The CDR3 has 14 residues. CDR1 and CDR2 from the germline V gene are SGHNT and YYREEE (reference sequence). The V segment lost 3 bases and the J segment 8 bases; nucleotides outside the gene matches: 5. This CDR3 reads CASSWGQGAGGYTF. The CDR3, as DNA: TGTGCCAGCAGCTGGGGACAGGGGGCAGGCGGCTACACCTTC.

V and J are TRBV10-1 and TRBJ2-5, with TRBD1 matching over 8 bases. V shed 0 bases, J shed 8 bases, and the junction held 17 bases outside the gene matches. This CDR3 contains 18 residues. CDR1 is WNHNN, CDR2 SYGVQD, per germline (reference sequence). The CDR3 DNA reads as TGCGCCAGCAGTGAGTCCGATTACGCAGGGGGCCCCGCTGGAACCCAGTACTTC. Protein product: CASSESDYAGGPAGTQYF.

This clone has a handful of counts. The genes are TRBV30 and TRBJ1-5; the match to TRBD1 covers 7 bases. This CDR3 has 14 residues. J lost 3 bases, V lost 3 bases, and 5 bases had no gene match. Germline loops: CDR1 GTSNPN, CDR2 SVGIG (reference sequence). CDR3 amino acids: CAWSPGTDNQPQHF. The CDR3 DNA reads TGTGCCTGGAGCCCCGGGACAGACAATCAGCCCCAGCATTTT.

This chain links TRBV5-1 with TRBJ2-4; TRBD2 is a possible D gene (6 bases). The CDR3 is made up of 15 amino acids. Trimming left V 2 bases short and J 0 bases short, with 9 bases between. From germline, CDR1 is SGHRS and CDR2 YFSETQ. The CDR3 DNA reads TGCGCCAGCAGCTTCGACGGGGGAGCCAAAAACATTCAGTACTTC. This gives the protein CASSFDGGAKNIQYF.

Here the CDR3 reads CASSSTPGQGAYYGYTF. CDR3 nucleotides: TGCGCCAGCAGCTCTACCCCGGGACAGGGGGCCTATTATGGCTACACCTTC. The V gene is TRBV5-1, the J gene TRBJ1-2, with TRBD1 identical over 12 bases. Germline loops: CDR1 SGHRS, CDR2 YFSETQ. V was pared by 3 bases and J by 5 bases, with 11 bases of the junction left unmatched. The CDR3 consists of 17 residues. Variable domain in full (rest from reference TRBV5-1 and TRBJ1-2): KAGVTQTPRYLIKTRGQQVTLSCSPISGHRSVSWYQQTPGQGLQFLFEYFSETQRNKGNFPGRFSGRQFSNSRSEMNVSTLELGDSALYLCASSSTPGQGAYYGYTFGSGTRLTVV.

This rearrangement joins TRBV6-5 to TRBJ1-1; unclear D gene. CDR1 is MNHEY and CDR2 is SVGAGI in the germline V gene. V was trimmed by 4 bases and J by 7 bases, leaving 10 bases between them. This CDR3 is 12 amino acids long. The CDR3 nucleotides read TGTGCCAGCAGTTCCTTATTATTTGAAGCTTTCTTT. This translates into CASSSLLFEAFF.

The chain employs TRBV6-5 and TRBJ1-1; possible D gene TRBD1, 5 bases. The ends were cut back, 6 bases at V and 3 bases at J, with 11 bases in the middle. This CDR3 region has 13 residues. The germline V gene has CDR1 MNHEY and CDR2 SVGAGI. Here the CDR3 DNA reads TGTGCCAGCAGGGCGGTCAGGGACACTGAAGCTTTCTTT. It is translated as CASRAVRDTEAFF.

This rearrangement joins TRBV5-4 to TRBJ2-1, with D possibly TRBD2 on 5 matching bases. Germline CDR1 is SGHNT and CDR2 is YYREEE (reference sequence). Deletions cut 0 bases from V and 5 bases from J, with 9 bases between. This CDR3 is 14 amino acids long. This CDR3 is CASSLERRDNEQFF. For the CDR3, the DNA is TGTGCCAGCAGCTTGGAGCGGAGAGACAATGAGCAGTTCTTC. The full variable domain, in which reference TRBV5-4 and TRBJ2-1 provide the parts outside the CDR3, is ETGVTQSPTHLIKTRGQQVTLRCSSQSGHNTVSWYQQALGQGPQFIFQYYREEENGRGNFPPRFSGLQFPNYSSELNVNALELDDSALYLCASSLERRDNEQFFGPGTRLTVL.

CDR3 residues: CASSFSTGWNSPLHF. In DNA form, the CDR3 reads TGTGCCAGCAGTTTTTCGACAGGTTGGAATTCACCCCTCCACTTT. The chain carries TRBV28 and TRBJ1-6; D is perhaps TRBD1 (6 bases). Germline CDR1 reads MDHEN; CDR2 reads SYDVKM. The germline V and J ends were trimmed by 3 bases and 7 bases, with 13 bases remaining between them. This CDR3 region has 15 residues.

The chain employs TRBV11-3 and TRBJ2-1; D is unclear. The CDR3 totals 13 residues. V lost 1 base and J lost 6, with 7 bases in between. Per germline, CDR1 SGHNT and CDR2 YENEEA. The CDR3 here is CASSLASRNEQFF. CDR3 nucleotide sequence: TGTGCCAGCAGCTTAGCGAGTCGCAATGAGCAGTTCTTC. The full variable domain, completed using reference TRBV11-3 and TRBJ2-1, is EAGVVQSPRYKIIEKKQPVAFWCNPISGHNTLYWYLQNLGQGPELLIRYENEEAVDDSQLPKDRFSAERLKGVDSTLKIQPAELGDSAVYLCASSLASRNEQFFGPGTRLTVL.

The V and J genes are TRBV10-3 and TRBJ2-1; possibly TRBD2 for D (6 bases). Trimming removed 5 bases from V and 7 bases from J, with 15 bases in between. Germline V gives CDR1 ENHRY, CDR2 SYGVKD. This CDR3 has 14 residues. DNA of the CDR3: TGTGCCATCAGTTTCCGGGACTCTGGGAATGAGCAGTTCTTC. It translates to CAISFRDSGNEQFF.

Only one count was recorded for this clone. The gene calls are TRBV5-1 and TRBJ2-7; TRBD1 matches 7 bases. Germline-derived CDR1 and CDR2 are SGHRS and YFSETQ. V trimming: 3 bases; J trimming: 1 base; junction bases outside the gene matches: 7. CDR3 size: 15 residues. This CDR3 reads CASSWMTGTSYEQYF. In DNA form, the CDR3 reads TGCGCCAGCAGCTGGATGACAGGGACGTCCTACGAGCAGTACTTC.

The J gene is TRBJ2-1, the V gene TRBV19, with 9 bases aligning to TRBD1. Germline V gene data show CDR1 as LNHDA and CDR2 as SQIVND (reference sequence). The CDR3 is 12 amino acids. V trimming: 8 bases; J trimming: 7 bases; junction bases outside the gene matches: 3. CDR3 in amino acids: CASRTGVNEQFF. The CDR3 DNA reads TGTGCCAGTCGGACAGGGGTTAATGAGCAGTTCTTC.

As regards this clone: At the DNA level, this CDR3 is encoded by other sequences in the same sample as well. The rearrangement uses TRBV19 and TRBJ1-1; TRBD1 is a possible D gene (6 bases). CDR1 LNHDA and CDR2 SQIVND come from the germline V gene (reference sequence). CDR3 size: 13 residues. Trimming pared 3 bases from V and 4 bases from J, leaving 9 bases between. CDR3: CASSILGGTEAFF. CDR3 sequence (DNA): TGTGCCAGTAGTATCCTAGGGGGCACTGAAGCTTTCTTT.

In its sample, this clone was seen a few times. The chain carries TRBV15 and TRBJ2-1; 11 positions agree with TRBD2. Germline trimming cut 0 bases from V and 0 bases from J; bases unmatched to any gene: 10. CDR1 and CDR2 (germline): LNHNV, YYDKDF (reference sequence). This CDR3 contains 20 residues. The CDR3 DNA follows: TGTGCCACCAGCAGAGATCCACTAGCGGGGGTGTACTCCTCCTACAATGAGCAGTTCTTC. Translation: CATSRDPLAGVYSSYNEQFF.

The genes are TRBV18 and TRBJ1-1; D ambiguous. The CDR3 sequence is 12 residues long. The ends were cut back, 1 base at V and 7 bases at J, with 7 bases in the middle. The germline gives CDR1 KGHSH, CDR2 LQKENI. The CDR3 DNA follows: TGTGCCAGCTCACCACAAGGCGGTGAAGCTTTCTTT. This gives the protein CASSPQGGEAFF. Full variable domain (missing parts from reference TRBV18 and TRBJ1-1): NAGVMQNPRHLVRRRGQEARLRCSPMKGHSHVYWYRQLPEEGLKFMVYLQKENIIDESGMPKERFSAEFPKEGPSILRIQQVVRGDSAAYFCASSPQGGEAFFGQGTRLTVV.

V is TRBV18 and J is TRBJ2-2; 8 positions agree with TRBD2. The CDR3 is 20 residues long. V lost 3 bases and J lost 1; bases outside the gene matches: 16. Germline CDR1 and CDR2: KGHSH and LQKENI. The CDR3 sequence: CASSPRPIAGIIMNTGELFF. As DNA, the CDR3 is TGTGCCAGCTCACCCAGACCTATAGCGGGGATTATAATGAACACCGGGGAGCTGTTTTTT.

The chain has TRBV7-9 and TRBJ2-6; tentative D call: TRBD2 (5 bases). This CDR3 is 17 amino acids long. Germline CDR1 reads SEHNR; CDR2 reads FQNEAQ (reference sequence). V lost 4 bases to trimming and J lost 2 bases, with 15 bases between them. The CDR3 reads CASSSSPGSTGANVLTF. CDR3 nucleotide sequence: TGTGCCAGCAGCTCGTCCCCGGGGAGCACTGGGGCCAACGTCCTGACTTTC.

This chain uses TRBV2 with TRBJ2-7; possibly TRBD2 for D (6 bases). Germline values: CDR1 SNHLY, CDR2 FYNNEI. This CDR3 region has 13 residues. Trimming took 4 bases from V and 3 from J, leaving 10 bases between them. The CDR3 DNA follows: TGTGCCAGCAGTGGGGACTCCTACTACGAGCAGTACTTC. Protein sequence: CASSGDSYYEQYF.

The chain links TRBV10-3 to TRBJ2-7; TRBD2 aligns across 7 bases. The germline V gene encodes CDR1 ENHRY and CDR2 SYGVKD. Unmatched junction bases numbered 8, after V lost 10 bases and J lost 2 bases. The CDR3 is 13 amino acids. Here the CDR3 reads CATRGEGPYEQYF. The CDR3 DNA reads TGTGCCACTCGGGGGGAGGGCCCCTACGAGCAGTACTTC.

The CDR3 spells CASSPDGQGSQHF. CDR3 DNA: TGTGCCAGCTCACCGGACGGGCAGGGGAGCCAGCATTTT. V gene TRBV18 combines with J gene TRBJ1-5; a possible D gene is TRBD1 (6 bases). The CDR3 covers 13 residues. From germline, CDR1 is KGHSH and CDR2 LQKENI. Trimming pared 3 bases from V and 12 bases from J, leaving 15 bases between.

This chain links TRBV7-9 with TRBJ2-7; 10 positions agree with TRBD2. CDR1 SEHNR and CDR2 FQNEAQ come from the germline V gene (reference sequence). Trimming took 2 bases from V and 1 from J; bases not matched to a gene: 5. The CDR3 has 16 residues. CDR3 DNA: TGTGCCAGCAGCTTATGGGGTAGCGGGAGGTCCTACGAGCAGTACTTC. Amino acid sequence: CASSLWGSGRSYEQYF.

The V and J genes are TRBV2 and TRBJ2-7; 8 bases align to TRBD1. CDR1 SNHLY and CDR2 FYNNEI come from the germline V gene. V lost 4 bases, J lost 3 bases, and 5 bases stayed unmatched. This CDR3 has 14 residues. CDR3 loop: CASSVQGALYEQYF. CDR3 DNA: TGTGCCAGCAGTGTTCAGGGGGCACTCTACGAGCAGTACTTC.